The rows below give T cell receptor beta chains drawn from one sample of a study of T-cell memory formation after mild COVID-19. From the 5' RACE reads, TCRdb called clonotypes with MiXCR, one entry per CDR3 protein. This sample has 450,000 to 700,000 distinct CDR3 sequences, with under 20% found just once. Sequenced input: PBMCs or a T cell subset sorted from them (not recorded which). Receptors were obtained from an adult woman who had mild COVID-19 (a few samples of this study predate the infection). Cell type and time point are not known. The CDR3 runs from the conserved cysteine through the conserved F or W. Fields, in order: clone size, CDR3 length, V gene, J gene, CDR3 protein. Size values are once, few and many counts, or a class for expanded clones, and some rows have none.

clone_size: .; cdr3_length: 15; v_call: TRBV6-2/TRBV6-3; j_call: TRBJ1-3; cdr3_aa: CASSYGQLSGNTIYF
clone_size: few; cdr3_length: 15; v_call: TRBV30; j_call: TRBJ2-1; cdr3_aa: CAWMVRLAGYNEQFF
clone_size: .; cdr3_length: 15; v_call: TRBV7-9; j_call: TRBJ2-5; cdr3_aa: CASSLGSGGGETQYF
clone_size: .; cdr3_length: 17; v_call: TRBV5-6; j_call: TRBJ2-1; cdr3_aa: CASINLGRGSSYNEQFF
clone_size: .; cdr3_length: 15; v_call: TRBV29-1; j_call: TRBJ2-2; cdr3_aa: CSVGIAGGPGGELFF
clone_size: few; cdr3_length: 16; v_call: TRBV9; j_call: TRBJ2-1; cdr3_aa: CASSKGTSGVGNEQFF
clone_size: .; cdr3_length: 15; v_call: TRBV18; j_call: TRBJ2-7; cdr3_aa: CASSPSTGGGYEQYF
clone_size: few; cdr3_length: 15; v_call: TRBV7-7; j_call: TRBJ2-7; cdr3_aa: CASSRYQGSSYEQYF
clone_size: .; cdr3_length: 11; v_call: TRBV12-3/TRBV12-4; j_call: TRBJ2-1; cdr3_aa: CASSLRQGQFF
clone_size: few; cdr3_length: 14; v_call: TRBV20-1; j_call: TRBJ2-5; cdr3_aa: CSGTLAGGVETQYF
clone_size: .; cdr3_length: 16; v_call: TRBV4-1; j_call: TRBJ1-1; cdr3_aa: CASSNHRGPRLTEAFF
clone_size: .; cdr3_length: 12; v_call: TRBV20-1; j_call: TRBJ2-7; cdr3_aa: CSARPEGYEQYF
clone_size: .; cdr3_length: 14; v_call: TRBV6-2/TRBV6-3; j_call: TRBJ2-7; cdr3_aa: CASSYSDASYEQYF
clone_size: .; cdr3_length: 14; v_call: TRBV28; j_call: TRBJ1-2; cdr3_aa: CASSLVSGNYGYTF
clone_size: few; cdr3_length: 16; v_call: TRBV7-2; j_call: TRBJ2-1; cdr3_aa: CASSSQAGLDYNEQFF
clone_size: few; cdr3_length: 15; v_call: TRBV24-1; j_call: TRBJ2-2; cdr3_aa: CATSAGQGFTGELFF
clone_size: few; cdr3_length: 11; v_call: TRBV20-1; j_call: TRBJ2-1; cdr3_aa: CSALPRGEQFF
clone_size: many; cdr3_length: 13; v_call: TRBV12-3/TRBV12-4; j_call: TRBJ1-5; cdr3_aa: CASAPGFNQPQHF
clone_size: few; cdr3_length: 14; v_call: TRBV7-2; j_call: TRBJ1-2; cdr3_aa: CASTDLAGGIGYTF
clone_size: few; cdr3_length: 14; v_call: TRBV18; j_call: TRBJ2-3; cdr3_aa: CASSPGRIRDTQYF
clone_size: .; cdr3_length: 15; v_call: TRBV19; j_call: TRBJ2-5; cdr3_aa: CASTTRDSPQETQYF
clone_size: many; cdr3_length: 15; v_call: TRBV6-2/TRBV6-3; j_call: TRBJ2-1; cdr3_aa: CASSLRRDSYNEQFF
clone_size: .; cdr3_length: 13; v_call: TRBV7-2; j_call: TRBJ2-7; cdr3_aa: CASSLQTDYEQYF
clone_size: few; cdr3_length: 14; v_call: TRBV9; j_call: TRBJ2-1; cdr3_aa: CASSDHLAGVAQFF
clone_size: .; cdr3_length: 17; v_call: TRBV7-6; j_call: TRBJ2-5; cdr3_aa: CASSLAGAYREQETQYF
clone_size: few; cdr3_length: 14; v_call: TRBV30; j_call: TRBJ1-2; cdr3_aa: CAWSGTGVTYGYTF
clone_size: few; cdr3_length: 14; v_call: TRBV20-1; j_call: TRBJ1-1; cdr3_aa: CSANRRGANPEAFF
clone_size: few; cdr3_length: 14; v_call: TRBV2; j_call: TRBJ1-1; cdr3_aa: CASKWAHDGSEAFF
clone_size: .; cdr3_length: 17; v_call: TRBV4-2; j_call: TRBJ2-1; cdr3_aa: CASSQDRSESSYNEQFF
clone_size: few; cdr3_length: 15; v_call: TRBV7-2; j_call: TRBJ1-1; cdr3_aa: CASSRAAGTATEAFF
clone_size: .; cdr3_length: 15; v_call: TRBV6-6; j_call: TRBJ2-7; cdr3_aa: CASRPSRQGAYEQYF
clone_size: few; cdr3_length: 12; v_call: TRBV29-1; j_call: TRBJ1-5; cdr3_aa: CSVKEGGQPQHF
clone_size: .; cdr3_length: 12; v_call: TRBV29-1; j_call: TRBJ1-1; cdr3_aa: CSVELANTEAFF
clone_size: .; cdr3_length: 15; v_call: TRBV7-9; j_call: TRBJ2-2; cdr3_aa: CASSFAEMNTGELFF
clone_size: .; cdr3_length: 17; v_call: TRBV7-8; j_call: TRBJ2-7; cdr3_aa: CASSTPSTDRGGYEQYF
clone_size: .; cdr3_length: 16; v_call: TRBV6-5; j_call: TRBJ2-2; cdr3_aa: CASSQSGLAGPGELFF
clone_size: .; cdr3_length: 14; v_call: TRBV6-1; j_call: TRBJ1-2; cdr3_aa: CASSEGFGPYGYTF
clone_size: .; cdr3_length: 15; v_call: TRBV6-1; j_call: TRBJ2-1; cdr3_aa: CASSEWGTGTSGQFF
clone_size: few; cdr3_length: 16; v_call: TRBV7-2; j_call: TRBJ1-2; cdr3_aa: CASSLVRAGGDYGYTF
clone_size: few; cdr3_length: 16; v_call: TRBV29-1; j_call: TRBJ2-7; cdr3_aa: CSVEDLAAGETYEQYF
clone_size: few; cdr3_length: 15; v_call: TRBV6-5; j_call: TRBJ2-1; cdr3_aa: CASRLAAHSYNEQFF
clone_size: .; cdr3_length: 15; v_call: TRBV4-1; j_call: TRBJ2-1; cdr3_aa: CASKSRDRGQGEQFF
clone_size: once; cdr3_length: 16; v_call: TRBV7-9; j_call: TRBJ1-6; cdr3_aa: CASSLSDGAYNSPLHF